Listed below are T cell receptor beta chains from one sample, sequenced in a study of T cell changes during pregnancy in multiple sclerosis. Libraries were prepared by immunoSEQ multiplex PCR; TCRdb keeps only in-frame clonotypes and omits some of them. This sample yields tens of thousands of clones, of which nearly 95% are seen a single time; about 1.2% belongs to the top ten. The sequencing here drew on peripheral blood, taken in the second trimester of pregnancy. These receptors all stem from a female donor with multiple sclerosis, enrolled in a pregnancy study. CDR3s include the opening cysteine and the closing phenylalanine or tryptophan. Each record gives: clone size, D gene, V gene, J gene, CDR3 protein, CDR3 DNA. The D gene is left open where the match is weak. Only some rows state a clone size, as once, few, many or a class for expanded clones.

NA	NA	TRBV29-1	TRBJ1-1	CSVAPSTEAFF	TGCAGCGTCGCGCCAAGCACTGAAGCTTTCTTT
NA	TRBD2	TRBV9	TRBJ2-2	CASGVASGTEELFF	TGTGCCAGCGGGGTGGCTAGCGGTACCGAGGAGCTGTTTTTT
NA	NA	TRBV6-1	TRBJ1-4	CASSEGRGGEKLFF	TGTGCCAGCAGTGAAGGGAGGGGTGGGGAAAAACTGTTTTTT
once	TRBD2	TRBV7-6	TRBJ2-3	CASSLEGLAGGPSTDTQYF	TGTGCCAGCAGCTTAGAAGGGCTAGCGGGAGGCCCTAGCACAGATACGCAGTATTTT
NA	NA	TRBV7-9	TRBJ2-1	CASSYQGWNEQFF	TGTGCCAGCAGCTATCAGGGGTGGAATGAGCAGTTCTTC
NA	TRBD1	TRBV27	TRBJ2-7	CASSLIGQGYEQYF	TGTGCCAGCAGTTTAATAGGACAGGGCTACGAGCAGTACTTC
NA	NA	TRBV5-6	TRBJ2-4	CASSLGYGGPTKNIQYF	TGTGCCAGCAGCTTGGGGTACGGGGGGCCAACCAAAAACATTCAGTACTTC
once	TRBD1	TRBV10-3	TRBJ1-4	CATSRQGAATNEKLFF	TGTGCCACCTCAAGACAGGGGGCGGCGACTAATGAAAAACTGTTTTTT
NA	TRBD2	TRBV27	TRBJ2-7	CASKRGRLENEQYF	TGTGCCAGCAAGCGCGGGAGACTAGAGAACGAGCAGTACTTC
NA	TRBD2	TRBV4-1	TRBJ2-1	CASSQAAAGGGLNNEQFF	TGCGCCAGCAGCCAAGCCGCGGCGGGAGGGGGCCTGAACAATGAGCAGTTCTTC
NA	TRBD1	TRBV10-3	TRBJ1-1	CAISGTGRANTEAFF	TGTGCCATCAGTGGGACAGGGAGGGCGAACACTGAAGCTTTCTTT
NA	TRBD1	TRBV11-2	TRBJ1-2	CAIATGARGYTF	TGTGCCATCGCGACAGGGGCCCGAGGCTACACCTTC
NA	TRBD2	TRBV19	TRBJ2-7	CASSIPMAGGSYEQYF	TGTGCCAGTAGTATTCCCATGGCGGGAGGCTCCTACGAGCAGTACTTC
NA	TRBD2	TRBV5-1	TRBJ2-1	CASSLGGLAEYNEQFF	TGCGCCAGCAGCTTGGGCGGACTAGCGGAGTACAATGAGCAGTTCTTC
NA	TRBD1	TRBV27	TRBJ2-3	CASSSLQGGFWGTDTQYF	TGTGCCAGCAGTTCACTACAGGGGGGTTTTTGGGGCACAGATACGCAGTATTTT
NA	NA	TRBV7-2	TRBJ2-3	CASSLVLRDTQYF	TGTGCCAGCAGCTTAGTATTGCGGGATACGCAGTATTTT
NA	TRBD2	TRBV29-1	TRBJ2-1	CSVEPSSVGLAGVNEQFF	TGCAGCGTTGAACCATCATCGGTCGGGCTAGCGGGAGTCAATGAGCAGTTCTTC
NA	TRBD1	TRBV5-1	TRBJ2-7	CASSSTPGGYEQYF	TGCGCCAGCAGCTCAACCCCAGGGGGCTACGAGCAGTACTTC
NA	NA	TRBV5-5	TRBJ2-7	CASSSLDGLEQYF	TGTGCCAGCAGCTCTCTGGACGGACTTGAGCAGTACTTC
once	TRBD1	TRBV12-5	TRBJ2-2	CASGLVWPFVSAGTGGAGELFF	TGTGCTAGTGGTTTGGTATGGCCTTTCGTGAGTGCCGGGACAGGGGGCGCCGGGGAGCTGTTTTTT
NA	NA	TRBV5-1	TRBJ2-3	CASSLARPSPRFTDTQYF	TGCGCCAGCAGCTTGGCCCGACCCAGCCCGAGGTTCACAGATACGCAGTATTTT
NA	TRBD1	TRBV25-1	TRBJ2-1	CASSDMAGGHNEQFF	TGTGCCAGCAGTGACATGGCAGGGGGTCACAATGAGCAGTTCTTC
NA	NA	TRBV9	TRBJ1-4	CASSVFPESYEKLFF	TGTGCCAGCAGCGTATTTCCGGAGTCTTATGAAAAACTGTTTTTT
NA	TRBD1	TRBV28	TRBJ1-1	CASSLTGKNTEAFF	TGTGCCAGCAGTTTGACAGGGAAGAACACTGAAGCTTTCTTT
NA	NA	TRBV25-1	TRBJ2-7	CASGATSSYEQYF	TGTGCCAGCGGGGCCACCAGCTCCTACGAGCAGTACTTC
NA	NA	TRBV18	TRBJ2-1	CASSPTLGTDRYNEQFF	TGTGCCAGCTCACCAACCCTCGGGACTGACCGTTACAATGAGCAGTTCTTC
NA	TRBD2	TRBV7-9	TRBJ2-1	CASSFLGGTSGRAYNEQFF	TGTGCCAGCAGCTTTCTCGGTGGGACTAGCGGGAGGGCCTACAATGAGCAGTTCTTC